One sample yielded the 26 T cell receptor beta chains listed below, sequenced in a study of shared clonotypes between healthy human individuals (dated by TCRdb to 2019 to 2021). CD8 naive samples were CD45RO-negative cells positively selected for CCR7, giving a CD45RA+CCR7+ population that excluded TemRA cells. Library method: the immunoSEQ multiplex PCR assay. TCRdb mirrors the immuneACCESS table, restricted to in-frame sequences. Some clones are absent from its copies; in checked studies, under half trace to an unresolved V gene, and the reason for the others is unknown. Across this sample there are hundreds of thousands of clones, with 85% to 95% seen only once. About 0.11% of the sample comes from the top ten. The sequencing sample was made of naive CD8+ T cells sorted from blood. The cell subset or site label here, explained by the study, means: CD45RA+CCR7+. These TCRs come from a woman aged 25 to 45 in good health.

The chain recombines TRBV7-9 with TRBJ1-1; tentative D call: TRBD1 (6 bases). V gave up 6 bases and J gave up 5 bases, with 13 bases separating them. This CDR3 is built from 13 residues. Germline V gene sequence: CDR1 SEHNR, CDR2 FQNEAQ (reference sequence). The CDR3 reads CASSGGGLTEAFF. The CDR3 bases are TGTGCCAGCAGTGGGGGCGGATTAACTGAAGCTTTCTTT. Supplemented by reference TRBV7-9 and TRBJ1-1, the full variable domain reads DTGVSQNPRHKITKRGQNVTFRCDPISEHNRLYWYRQTLGQGPEFLTYFQNEAQLEKSRLLSDRFSAERPKGSFSTLEIQRTEQGDSAMYLCASSGGGLTEAFFGQGTRLTVV.

A remark on this clone: At the DNA level, this CDR3 is encoded by other sequences in the same sample as well. This chain links TRBV19 with TRBJ2-7, with D hard to call. With 3 bases removed from V and 3 bases from J, the gap between germline ends came to 9 bases. Germline loops: CDR1 LNHDA, CDR2 SQIVND (reference sequence). The CDR3 length is 13 residues. The DNA for the CDR3 is TGTGCCAGTAGTATTTCAGGAAACTACGAGCAGTACTTC. This sequence encodes CASSISGNYEQYF.

This chain joins TRBV11-2 and TRBJ2-7; D is unclear. Germline CDR1 SGHAT, CDR2 FQNNGV. V was pared by 3 bases and J by 4 bases, with 16 bases between. This CDR3 spans 15 amino acids. The CDR3 bases are TGTGCCAGCAGCTTCGGGTTCGGGCAACGTTACGAGCAGTACTTC. It translates to CASSFGFGQRYEQYF. Full variable domain (rest looked up from reference TRBV11-2 and TRBJ2-7): EAGVAQSPRYKIIEKRQSVAFWCNPISGHATLYWYQQILGQGPKLLIQFQNNGVVDDSQLPKDRFSAERLKGVDSTLKIQPAKLEDSAVYLCASSFGFGQRYEQYFGPGTRLTVT.

This chain links TRBV5-6 with TRBJ1-2; D uncertain. This CDR3 has 13 amino acids. The V and J ends lost 0 bases and 3 bases respectively, with 6 bases between them. Germline V CDR1 and CDR2: SGHDT, YYEEEE. The CDR3 sequence is CASSLADHYGYTF. The DNA of the CDR3 is TGTGCCAGCAGCTTGGCGGACCACTATGGCTACACCTTC. Full variable domain (remainder filled in from reference TRBV5-6 and TRBJ1-2): DAGVTQSPTHLIKTRGQQVTLRCSPKSGHDTVSWYQQALGQGPQFIFQYYEEEERQRGNFPDRFSGHQFPNYSSELNVNALLLGDSALYLCASSLADHYGYTFGSGTRLTVV.

The V call is TRBV5-6, the J call TRBJ2-1; 7 bases are shared with TRBD1. The J segment lost 2 bases and the V segment lost 4 bases, leaving 6 bases of the junction unmatched. The CDR3 covers 15 residues. Looked up from germline, CDR1 is SGHDT and CDR2 is YYEEEE. CDR3 residues: CASSPRQGPYNEQFF. The CDR3 nucleotides are TGTGCCAGCAGCCCCCGACAGGGACCCTACAATGAGCAGTTCTTC.

V gene TRBV4-2 combines with J gene TRBJ2-1, with 14 bases aligning to TRBD2. The CDR3 runs to 18 residues. Trimming removed 4 bases from V and 0 bases from J; junction bases left unmatched: 5. Germline assignment: CDR1 LGHNA and CDR2 YNFKEQ. The CDR3, as DNA: TGTGCCAGCAGCCCGGGACTAGCGGGAGTTATCTCCTACAATGAGCAGTTCTTC. Translation: CASSPGLAGVISYNEQFF.

The V and J genes are TRBV28 and TRBJ1-2; D may be TRBD1 (5 bases). This CDR3 is 14 amino acids long. Between the trimmed V and J ends, which lost 5 bases and 8 bases, there was a span of 18 bases. Germline loops: CDR1 MDHEN, CDR2 SYDVKM. The CDR3, as DNA: TGTGCCAGCAGTCCCGGGGATTTAGGGGAGGGCTACACCTTC. Protein sequence: CASSPGDLGEGYTF.

This clone was counted a single time. The chain combines TRBV4-2 with TRBJ2-2, with D unclear. This CDR3 region has 15 residues. Per the germline V gene, CDR1 is LGHNA and CDR2 is YNFKEQ. Trimming removed 3 bases from V and 0 bases from J, with 8 bases in between. The CDR3 sequence: CASSHDLANTGELFF. The CDR3 nucleotides are TGTGCCAGCAGCCACGATTTGGCGAACACCGGGGAGCTGTTTTTT.

This clone was recorded once. In nucleotides, the CDR3 is TGTGCCAGTCACGATATAGACACAGGTAATCAGCCCCAGCATTTT. This translates into CASHDIDTGNQPQHF. The V call is TRBV19, the J call TRBJ1-5, with D perhaps matching TRBD1 (5 bases). CDR3 length: 15 residues. Trimming shortened V by 8 bases and J by 4 bases, and 18 bases separated the two germline ends. Germline V gene data show CDR1 as LNHDA and CDR2 as SQIVND (reference sequence).

This chain connects TRBV10-3 to TRBJ1-5, with 7 bases fitting TRBD1. This CDR3 has 18 residues. Germline V gene sequence: CDR1 ENHRY, CDR2 SYGVKD. The ends lost 7 bases at V and 8 bases at J; junction bases unmatched: 23. CDR3 sequence (DNA): TGTGCCATCAAGAGTTTAATGCCAAGACGACAGGGAGGGGAGCCCCAGCATTTT. Translating it yields CAIKSLMPRRQGGEPQHF.

DNA for the CDR3: TGTGCCAGCAGCCACCCGACAGGGCAAGGGGTCTATGGCTACACCTTC. Its protein product is CASSHPTGQGVYGYTF. V usage is TRBV5-6 and J usage is TRBJ1-2, with 7 bases that match TRBD1. V was clipped by 4 bases and J by 4 bases; unmatched bases: 13. CDR3 length: 16 residues. CDR1 SGHDT and CDR2 YYEEEE come from the germline V gene.

The chain links TRBV7-9 to TRBJ2-1; D is possibly TRBD1 or TRBD2 (5 bases each). This CDR3 spans 17 amino acids. Germline CDR1 is SEHNR and CDR2 is FQNEAQ (reference sequence). Trimming removed 5 bases from V and 5 bases from J, with 22 bases in between. As DNA, the CDR3 is TGTGCCAGCAGCCAAAATCCCCCGGGACCCACCGACAATGAGCAGTTCTTC. Translating it yields CASSQNPPGPTDNEQFF.

The J gene is TRBJ2-6, the V gene TRBV6-6; D gene uncertain. Germline assignment: CDR1 MNHNY and CDR2 SVGAGI (reference sequence). Trimming left V 3 bases short and J 0 bases short, with 6 bases between. The CDR3 has 15 amino acids. The CDR3 spells CASSYRASGANVLTF. The CDR3 DNA sequence: TGTGCCAGCAGTTATCGGGCCTCTGGGGCCAACGTCCTGACTTTC.

The rearrangement uses TRBV6-6 and TRBJ2-5, with 9 bases aligning to TRBD2. The last part of the DNA fits TRBJ2-7 better; the J call may be wrong. This CDR3 comprises 14 residues. Germline V gene lookup returns CDR1 MNHNY and CDR2 SVGAGI (reference sequence). DNA for the CDR3: TGTGCCAGCAAGGAGGCTAGCGGGACCCACGAGCAGTACTTC. Translation: CASKEASGTHEQYF.

V usage is TRBV13 and J usage is TRBJ2-5; unclear D gene. Germline CDR1 PRHDT, CDR2 FYEKMQ (reference sequence). V lost 0 bases to trimming and J lost 5 bases, with 7 bases between them. This CDR3 region has 13 residues. Here the CDR3 DNA reads TGTGCCAGCAGCTTAGGGACTTTTGAGACCCAGTACTTC. Protein product: CASSLGTFETQYF. Filled out from reference TRBV13 and TRBJ2-5, the complete variable domain reads AAGVIQSPRHLIKEKRETATLKCYPIPRHDTVYWYQQGPGQDPQFLISFYEKMQSDKGSIPDRFSAQQFSDYHSELNMSSLELGDSALYFCASSLGTFETQYFGPGTRLLVL.

This rearrangement joins TRBV11-2 to TRBJ1-5; D is unclear. Germline assignment: CDR1 SGHAT and CDR2 FQNNGV. The CDR3 covers 14 residues. V lost 2 bases and J 0 bases, leaving 5 bases between the germline ends. The CDR3 reads CASSLTLSNQPQHF. In nucleotides, the CDR3 is TGTGCCAGCAGCTTAACCCTTAGCAATCAGCCCCAGCATTTT.

The chain has TRBV27 and TRBJ2-1; 8 bases map to TRBD2. The CDR3 is made up of 15 amino acids. Germline V gene lookup returns CDR1 MNHEY and CDR2 SMNVEV (reference sequence). Losses at the gene ends were 7 bases for V and 0 bases for J; bases not matched to a gene: 5. Here the CDR3 reads CASNAGTSSYNEQFF. CDR3 nucleotide sequence: TGTGCCAGCAACGCCGGGACTAGCTCCTACAATGAGCAGTTCTTC.

This chain joins TRBV9 and TRBJ1-2; D call uncertain. This CDR3 spans 15 amino acids. V dropped 3 bases and J dropped 4 bases, with 16 bases sitting between them. Germline V CDR1 and CDR2: SGDLS, YYNGEE. The CDR3 is CASSAGTGVSYGYTF. CDR3 in DNA: TGTGCCAGCAGCGCCGGCACCGGGGTTAGCTATGGCTACACCTTC. Full variable domain (rest looked up from reference TRBV9 and TRBJ1-2): DSGVTQTPKHLITATGQRVTLRCSPRSGDLSVYWYQQSLDQGLQFLIQYYNGEERAKGNILERFSAQQFPDLHSELNLSSLELGDSALYFCASSAGTGVSYGYTFGSGTRLTVV.

J is TRBJ1-1 and V is TRBV28; 10 positions match TRBD1. CDR1 is MDHEN, CDR2 SYDVKM, per germline. The CDR3 spans 14 residues. J was trimmed by 11 bases and V by 3 bases; bases with no gene match: 9. CDR3 nucleotides: TGTGCCAGCAGTTTTAATCGACAGGGGGCTGGGGCTTTCTTT. This translates into CASSFNRQGAGAFF.

V gene TRBV27 combines with J gene TRBJ1-2; the D gene is possibly TRBD1 (6 bases). This CDR3 is built from 14 residues. Per the germline V gene, CDR1 is MNHEY and CDR2 is SMNVEV (reference sequence). The V and J ends lost 5 bases and 6 bases respectively, with 16 bases between them. The CDR3 nucleotides read TGTGCCAGCAGTCCTGGGGCAGGGGCGGATGGCTACACCTTC. This translates into CASSPGAGADGYTF.

The chain combines TRBV28 with TRBJ2-5; D gene unclear. The V gene's germline CDR1 is MDHEN and CDR2 SYDVKM. V lost 3 bases to trimming and J lost 5 bases, with 13 bases between them. The CDR3 length is 14 residues. In nucleotides, the CDR3 is TGTGCCAGCAGTTTTGTGGTCCCTGTGGAGACCCAGTACTTC. Protein: CASSFVVPVETQYF.

In the case of this clone: Additional DNA sequences in this sample encode the identical CDR3. The gene calls are TRBV27 and TRBJ1-1; 7 bases align to TRBD1. Unmatched junction bases numbered 8, after V lost 5 bases and J lost 2 bases. The germline V gene has CDR1 MNHEY and CDR2 SMNVEV (reference sequence). This CDR3 region has 15 residues. The DNA for the CDR3 is TGTGCCAGCAGTCCTAGACAGGGCCCCAACACTGAAGCTTTCTTT. Translating it yields CASSPRQGPNTEAFF.

V gene TRBV5-4 combines with J gene TRBJ1-1; D remains ambiguous. The CDR3 sequence is 10 residues long. V was cut by 7 bases and J by 3 bases, with 4 bases left in between. Looked up from germline, CDR1 is SGHNT and CDR2 is YYREEE (reference sequence). The CDR3 here is CASRDTEAFF. The CDR3 coding sequence is TGTGCCAGCCGGGACACTGAAGCTTTCTTT. The variable domain in full, with the rest retrieved from reference TRBV5-4 and TRBJ1-1, is ETGVTQSPTHLIKTRGQQVTLRCSSQSGHNTVSWYQQALGQGPQFIFQYYREEENGRGNFPPRFSGLQFPNYSSELNVNALELDDSALYLCASRDTEAFFGQGTRLTVV.

V is TRBV7-2 and J is TRBJ2-1; D is unresolved. Trimming stripped 1 base from V and 2 bases from J, with 12 bases between. Germline-derived CDR1 and CDR2 are SGHTA and FQGNSA. The CDR3 totals 16 residues. In nucleotides, the CDR3 is TGTGCCAGCAGCTTAGGGTCGACTTCCCCCTACAATGAGCAGTTCTTC. The encoded protein is CASSLGSTSPYNEQFF.

J is TRBJ2-7 and V is TRBV27; D not resolved. The CDR3 sequence is 15 residues long. V lost 5 bases and J 2 bases, leaving 16 bases between the germline ends. Looked up from germline, CDR1 is MNHEY and CDR2 is SMNVEV (reference sequence). CDR3: CASSVSPDPTYEQYF. DNA of the CDR3: TGTGCCAGCAGTGTCTCCCCGGACCCCACCTACGAGCAGTACTTC.

The rearrangement uses TRBV19 and TRBJ2-7, with D tentatively TRBD2 (6 bases). Trimming took 3 bases from V and 2 from J, leaving 11 bases between them. From germline, CDR1 is LNHDA and CDR2 SQIVND (reference sequence). The CDR3 extends over 14 amino acids. CDR3 residues: CASSIIGLPYEQYF. The CDR3 coding sequence is TGTGCCAGTAGTATTATTGGACTACCCTACGAGCAGTACTTC.